The rows below give T cell receptor beta chains drawn from one sample of a study of T cells in Graves' hyperthyroidism and ophthalmopathy. TCRdb itself ran the multiplex PCR reads through MiXCR, one entry per CDR3 protein. Among more than 300,000 distinct CDR3 sequences listed, approximately 18% were seen once. Sequenced material: blood. The source of these receptors is a woman in her 30s with Graves' hyperthyroidism that later progressed to Graves' ophthalmopathy. Each CDR3 is given with its conserved first and last residue. Fields, in order: clone size, J gene, V gene, D gene, CDR3 protein, CDR3 DNA. A D gene is named only where the DNA matches it firmly. The size of a clone is reported for some rows only, either as once, few or many, or as a class for expanded clones.

abundance: many
j_gene: TRBJ2-1
v_gene: TRBV30
d_gene: TRBD1
CDR3aa: CAGAGGQVNEQFF
CDR3nt: TGTGCCGGTGCAGGGGGCCAAGTGAATGAGCAGTTCTTC

abundance: many
j_gene: TRBJ1-1
v_gene: TRBV2
d_gene: .
CDR3aa: CASTRSTSGDTEAFF
CDR3nt: TGTGCCAGCACTAGGAGTACCTCAGGCGACACTGAAGCTTTCTTT

abundance: .
j_gene: TRBJ2-3
v_gene: TRBV29-1
d_gene: .
CDR3aa: CSVVFSRKDSDTQYF
CDR3nt: TGCAGCGTTGTGTTCTCTCGTAAGGACTCAGATACGCAGTATTTT

abundance: .
j_gene: TRBJ2-1
v_gene: TRBV19
d_gene: .
CDR3aa: CASLLGGSNEQFF
CDR3nt: TGTGCCAGTCTCCTTGGTGGGTCCAATGAGCAGTTCTTC

abundance: few
j_gene: TRBJ1-1
v_gene: TRBV6-5
d_gene: .
CDR3aa: CASSYRVSNTEAFF
CDR3nt: TGTGCCAGCAGTTACCGGGTCTCGAACACTGAAGCTTTCTTT

abundance: many
j_gene: TRBJ2-5
v_gene: TRBV6-1
d_gene: .
CDR3aa: CASSSQEPGVRWTQYF
CDR3nt: TGTGCCAGCAGCTCTCAAGAACCGGGTGTTCGGTGGACCCAGTACTTC

abundance: many
j_gene: TRBJ1-6
v_gene: TRBV20-1
d_gene: .
CDR3aa: CSAIGSNNSPLHF
CDR3nt: TGCAGTGCGATCGGATCAAATAATTCACCCCTCCACTTT

abundance: many
j_gene: TRBJ1-1
v_gene: TRBV14
d_gene: .
CDR3aa: CASSQSRNTEAFF
CDR3nt: TGTGCCAGCAGCCAATCAAGGAACACTGAAGCTTTCTTT

abundance: few
j_gene: TRBJ2-7
v_gene: TRBV6-2/TRBV6-3
d_gene: .
CDR3aa: CASTLSAGYYEQYF
CDR3nt: TGTGCCAGCACCCTCTCGGCTGGATACTACGAGCAGTACTTC

abundance: .
j_gene: TRBJ1-1
v_gene: TRBV10-3
d_gene: .
CDR3aa: CGSRQGNTEAFF
CDR3nt: TGTGGATCTCGGCAGGGGAACACTGAAGCTTTCTTT

abundance: few
j_gene: TRBJ2-7
v_gene: TRBV20-1
d_gene: TRBD2
CDR3aa: CSARVRRAGDSNEQYF
CDR3nt: TGCAGTGCTAGAGTTCGGAGAGCGGGAGATTCTAACGAGCAGTACTTC

abundance: .
j_gene: TRBJ1-1
v_gene: TRBV19
d_gene: .
CDR3aa: CASSIGIATEAFF
CDR3nt: TGTGCCAGTAGTATTGGAATTGCCACTGAAGCTTTCTTT

abundance: many
j_gene: TRBJ2-3
v_gene: TRBV6-5
d_gene: TRBD2
CDR3aa: CASRSPPGLAVEQDTQYF
CDR3nt: TGTGCCAGCAGGTCCCCTCCGGGACTAGCGGTAGAGCAGGATACGCAGTATTTT

abundance: few
j_gene: TRBJ1-2
v_gene: TRBV29-1
d_gene: .
CDR3aa: CSVAGWETGSSNYGYTF
CDR3nt: TGCAGCGTCGCTGGGTGGGAGACAGGATCTTCTAACTATGGCTACACCTTC

abundance: .
j_gene: TRBJ2-2
v_gene: TRBV7-9
d_gene: TRBD2
CDR3aa: CASSYIDPGGGELFF
CDR3nt: TGTGCCAGCAGCTACATCGACCCGGGGGGCGGGGAGCTGTTTTTT

abundance: many
j_gene: TRBJ2-2
v_gene: TRBV7-8
d_gene: TRBD2
CDR3aa: CASSLGRPDLYGRDTGELFF
CDR3nt: TGTGCCAGCAGCTTAGGCCGGCCAGACCTGTACGGGAGGGACACCGGGGAGCTGTTTTTT

abundance: many
j_gene: TRBJ2-1
v_gene: TRBV5-1
d_gene: TRBD1
CDR3aa: CASSPFRGQGFHNEQFF
CDR3nt: TGCGCCAGCAGCCCATTCCGAGGACAGGGGTTTCACAATGAGCAGTTCTTC

abundance: many
j_gene: TRBJ2-7
v_gene: TRBV18
d_gene: .
CDR3aa: CASSIGARVYEQYF
CDR3nt: TGTGCCAGCTCTATCGGGGCCCGCGTATACGAGCAGTACTTC

abundance: many
j_gene: TRBJ1-2
v_gene: TRBV2
d_gene: .
CDR3aa: CASRATYLGGYTF
CDR3nt: TGTGCCAGCAGGGCCACGTACTTGGGAGGCTACACCTTC

abundance: .
j_gene: TRBJ2-7
v_gene: TRBV7-8
d_gene: .
CDR3aa: CASSSYVEGYEQYF
CDR3nt: TGTGCCAGCAGCTCCTATGTAGAGGGGTACGAGCAGTACTTC

abundance: many
j_gene: TRBJ2-3
v_gene: TRBV28
d_gene: .
CDR3aa: CASKDISTDTQYF
CDR3nt: TGTGCCAGCAAAGATATTAGCACAGATACGCAGTATTTT

abundance: many
j_gene: TRBJ2-7
v_gene: TRBV27
d_gene: TRBD2
CDR3aa: CASRGLAGAYEQYF
CDR3nt: TGTGCCAGCAGGGGACTAGCGGGGGCCTACGAGCAGTACTTC

abundance: many
j_gene: TRBJ2-2
v_gene: TRBV6-1
d_gene: .
CDR3aa: CASRHRDGNTGELFF
CDR3nt: TGTGCCAGCAGACACCGGGACGGGAACACCGGGGAGCTGTTTTTT

abundance: .
j_gene: TRBJ2-1
v_gene: TRBV19
d_gene: .
CDR3aa: CASSMQRGQRVDEQFF
CDR3nt: TGTGCCAGTAGTATGCAGCGAGGGCAGCGGGTCGATGAGCAGTTCTTC

abundance: many
j_gene: TRBJ2-7
v_gene: TRBV12-3/TRBV12-4
d_gene: .
CDR3aa: CASSLVWTASYEQYF
CDR3nt: TGTGCCAGCAGTCTCGTATGGACAGCTTCCTACGAGCAGTACTTC

abundance: few
j_gene: TRBJ1-1
v_gene: TRBV4-1
d_gene: .
CDR3aa: CASSQDPPGTMNTEAFF
CDR3nt: TGCGCCAGCAGCCAAGATCCTCCAGGGACGATGAACACTGAAGCTTTCTTT

abundance: many
j_gene: TRBJ2-1
v_gene: TRBV27
d_gene: .
CDR3aa: CASSAIGAHEQFF
CDR3nt: TGTGCCAGCAGTGCCATCGGGGCCCATGAGCAGTTCTTC

abundance: few
j_gene: TRBJ1-4
v_gene: TRBV7-9
d_gene: .
CDR3aa: CASSPRNTGEKLFF
CDR3nt: TGTGCCAGCAGCCCTCGAAATACGGGTGAAAAACTGTTTTTT

abundance: many
j_gene: TRBJ2-5
v_gene: TRBV6-1
d_gene: TRBD1
CDR3aa: CASTTKPGTGGSAQETQYF
CDR3nt: TGTGCCAGCACGACGAAACCCGGGACAGGGGGGTCGGCGCAAGAGACCCAGTACTTC

abundance: .
j_gene: TRBJ2-1
v_gene: TRBV20-1
d_gene: .
CDR3aa: CSARDPLRGSYNEQFF
CDR3nt: TGCAGTGCTAGAGATCCATTGAGGGGCTCCTACAATGAGCAGTTCTTC

abundance: many
j_gene: TRBJ2-7
v_gene: TRBV20-1
d_gene: .
CDR3aa: CSARHPGQIHEQYF
CDR3nt: TGCAGTGCACGCCATCCCGGACAGATCCACGAGCAGTACTTC

abundance: many
j_gene: TRBJ2-2
v_gene: TRBV2
d_gene: TRBD1
CDR3aa: CASSDPGQKNTGELFF
CDR3nt: TGTGCCAGCAGTGATCCGGGACAGAAGAACACCGGGGAGCTGTTTTTT

abundance: many
j_gene: TRBJ2-2
v_gene: TRBV19
d_gene: .
CDR3aa: CASSRSGGELFF
CDR3nt: TGTGCCAGTAGTAGGTCGGGCGGGGAGCTGTTTTTT

abundance: many
j_gene: TRBJ1-6
v_gene: TRBV2
d_gene: .
CDR3aa: CASSDSLEDYNSPLHF
CDR3nt: TGTGCCAGCAGCGACAGTCTTGAGGACTATAATTCACCCCTCCACTTT

abundance: many
j_gene: TRBJ1-5
v_gene: TRBV24-1
d_gene: .
CDR3aa: CATSDGGNNQPQHF
CDR3nt: TGTGCCACCAGTGACGGGGGGAACAATCAGCCCCAGCATTTT